This entry concerns a single T cell receptor (beta chain). No antigen is known for it. No base-level quality is on record; no much larger clone is a single base apart. These data are taken from a study of Ad26.COV2.S vaccination and SARS-CoV-2 variants (dated by TCRdb to the early 2020s). Regarding the research as a whole: Vaccine-arm donors came from COV1001, a multicentre, randomized, double-blind, placebo-controlled phase I-IIa trial of Ad26.COV2.S in healthy adults. Ad26.COV2.S was given intramuscularly at 5x10^10 or 1x10^11 viral particles, as a single shot or as two shots 56 days apart. A total of about 30 samples were included in the TCR-sequenced set, comprising some 20 Ad26.COV2.S vaccine recipients, 5 placebo recipients and 8 SARS-CoV-2 convalescent individuals. Investigators did not know the trial group allocation while performing experiments and assessing outcomes. Participants in the trial were split at random into five groups of five each, receiving low-dose or high-dose Ad26.COV2.S once or twice, or else placebo on both occasions. TCRbeta repertoire sequencing served as the tool for gauging how specific and how broad the SARS-CoV-2-reactive T cell receptors were following Ad26.COV2.S vaccination.

The immunoSEQ Assay was used to sequence TCRbeta CDR3 regions. After extraction, genomic DNA underwent amplification by bias-controlled multiplex PCR, followed by high-throughput sequencing. Concerning the study's data processing: To quantify the absolute abundance of every unique TCRbeta CDR3 region, sequences were collapsed and filtered. T cell fraction was estimated by normalizing TCRbeta template counts to usable DNA, which was measured by amplifying reference genes present in all nucleated cells. Repertoire TCRs were annotated as SARS-CoV-2-specific by exact matching of V gene, CDR3 amino acid sequence and J gene to a known reactive TCR set. The reference SARS-CoV-2 TCR set was obtained from MIRA and was filtered for enrichment in COVID-19-positive ImmuneCODE repertoires, whereby public or cross-reactive TCRs were removed. Using the MIRA antigens, annotated TCRs were further analysed by specific ORF or by position within an ORF. Breadth was defined as annotated unique rearrangements over total unique productive rearrangements; depth was the summed frequency of those rearrangements. Two-sided Wilcoxon rank-sum tests were applied when comparing TCR breadth between groups. TCRdb carries this immuneACCESS record with in-frame sequences only. Its versions omit some clonotypes, under half of them owing to an unresolved V gene in the studies checked, with the rest unexplained. V and J calls and clone size are given by that table; D and trimming were obtained from the DNA. This sample holds 510,000 or so clones; about 83% were observed only once. About 13% of the sample rests with the top ten.

Summary of the overall study and its limitations: Comparing responses between vaccine doses or regimens was not something the study was powered to do. Ad26.COV2.S recipients had higher spike-specific TCR breadth than placebo recipients (P = 0.0014). The authors noted that total T cell responses may have been underestimated by the TCR breadth and depth analyses. Vaccine and placebo recipients had similar non-spike TCR breadth, a finding consistent with the vaccine containing only spike. Substantial breadth of spike-specific CD8+ and CD4+ T cell responses was reported after vaccination.

V drops 2 bases and J drops 1 base, leaving 15 bases in between. For CDR1 and CDR2, the germline V gene lists MRHNA and SNTAGT. The cysteine opens and the phenylalanine closes a CDR3 of 17 amino acids. Solely the CDR3 DNA is kept, with 51 bases framed from the first base. Taken with the paper, the label for treatment or condition translates to: over 15 received Ad26.COV2.S at low or high dose, single or two shots; about 5 received placebo; per-sample allocation not given. Repertoires of vaccine and placebo recipients were sequenced from samples collected on day 63 after the first injection. Between 29 July and 7 August 2020, Cohort 1b enrolled about two dozen adults aged 18-55 years at one site in Boston, USA. Ad26.COV2.S consisted of a replication-incompetent adenovirus type 26 vector by which a prefusion-stabilized SARS-CoV-2 spike protein from the original Wuhan strain was expressed.

Here the chain combines TRBV6-4 and TRBJ2-1, and perhaps TRBD2 as D gene, on 6 matching bases. This receptor was identified in a person aged 18-60 years who received the Ad26.COV2.S COVID-19 vaccine or a placebo. The input for sequencing was peripheral blood, taken in a trial of Ad26.COV2.S vaccine versus placebo. The CDR3 sequence is CASSDRNAGFSYNEQFF. The DNA sequence is TGTGCCAGCAGTGACCGAAACGCGGGGTTTTCCTACAATGAGCAGTTCTTC.